The 9 T cell receptor beta chains listed next were all sequenced from one sample in a study of OX40 agonist ivuxolimab in advanced cancers. The data were produced by immunoSEQ multiplex PCR, yet TCRdb's version contains in-frame clones alone and is incomplete. This table has about 19,000 clones, 75% to 85% appearing once. The sequencing used CD4+ or CD8+ T cells sorted from blood, collected in a trial of the OX40 agonist ivuxolimab. The receptor set was obtained from an adult with an advanced solid tumor such as melanoma, head and neck, liver or kidney cancer.

Notes on this clone: An end of the junction does not agree with germline; a read error may underlie this. This chain joins TRBV18 and TRBJ2-3; D assignment may be TRBD1 or TRBD2 (6 bases each). CDR3 size: 17 residues. Germline-derived CDR1 and CDR2 are KGHSH and LQKENI. The CDR3 DNA is TGTGCCAGCTCCCCACCCTACGGGGGCCAACATGAGGGTACGCAGTATTTT. Protein: CASSPPYGGQHEGTQYF.

This sequence joins TRBV6-6 and TRBJ1-1; no reliable D call. The CDR3 totals 13 residues. The V gene lost 7 bases and the J gene lost 1 base, with 10 bases spanning the gap. Germline loops: CDR1 MNHNY, CDR2 SVGAGI (reference sequence). This CDR3 is CASIPGGNTEAFF. The CDR3 bases are TGTGCCAGCATCCCTGGCGGGAACACTGAAGCTTTCTTT.

The chain is built from TRBV11-2 and TRBJ2-5; D remains ambiguous. Near its end, the DNA agrees better with TRBJ2-7, so the J call may be wrong. The CDR3 has 14 residues. Germline V gene sequence: CDR1 SGHAT, CDR2 FQNNGV. CDR3 loop: CASSFFVNSYEQYF. The DNA of the CDR3 is TGTGCCAGCAGCTTCTTTGTCAACTCCTACGAGCAGTACTTC.

The chain employs TRBV10-3 and TRBJ2-7; tentatively, D is TRBD1 (7 bases). The V gene lost 10 bases and the J gene lost 0 bases, with 19 bases spanning the gap. In germline, CDR1 is ENHRY, CDR2 SYGVKD. The length of the CDR3 is 15 residues. The CDR3 protein is CATGSGGGDSYEQYF. The CDR3 DNA reads TGTGCCACAGGAAGTGGAGGGGGCGACTCCTACGAGCAGTACTTC.

The genes are TRBV10-3 and TRBJ2-3; D unclear. Germline V gene data show CDR1 as ENHRY and CDR2 as SYGVKD. This CDR3 is 18 amino acids long. Trimming left V 0 bases short and J 0 bases short, with 16 bases between. CDR3 DNA: TGTGCCATCAGTGAGTCCGGGCTGGAGACTGGAAGCACAGATACGCAGTATTTT. Its translation is CAISESGLETGSTDTQYF.

The V gene is TRBV7-9, the J gene TRBJ1-3; D is unclear. Trimming took off 7 bases at V and 7 bases at J, with 14 bases between the two ends. From germline, CDR1 is SEHNR and CDR2 FQNEAQ (reference sequence). The CDR3 runs 13 residues. The chain's CDR3 is CASIRPEGNTIYF. The CDR3 DNA sequence: TGTGCCAGCATTCGACCAGAAGGTAACACCATATATTTT.

This chain joins TRBV6-1 and TRBJ1-2, with D hard to call. V was pared by 5 bases and J by 2 bases, with 9 bases between. Germline V lookup: CDR1 MNHNS, CDR2 SASEGT. The CDR3 length is 13 residues. CDR3 amino acids: CASSSVANYGYTF. The CDR3 DNA reads as TGTGCCAGCAGTTCCGTGGCCAACTATGGCTACACCTTC.

This chain joins TRBV19 and TRBJ2-7; D may be TRBD2 (6 bases). There are 14 residues in the CDR3. Looked up from germline, CDR1 is LNHDA and CDR2 is SQIVND (reference sequence). V was pared by 7 bases and J by 0 bases, with 13 bases between. CDR3 DNA: TGTGCCAGTACTACTCAAGCGGGCTCCTACGAGCAGTACTTC. Its protein product is CASTTQAGSYEQYF.

The V gene is TRBV11-2, the J gene TRBJ2-7, with TRBD1 as a possible D gene (6 bases). Germline CDR1 SGHAT, CDR2 FQNNGV. The CDR3 runs 14 residues. V was cut by 4 bases and J by 2 bases, with 12 bases left in between. For the CDR3, the DNA is TGTGCCAGCAGCTCCTCTTCAGGGGCCTACGAGCAGTACTTC. It encodes CASSSSSGAYEQYF.